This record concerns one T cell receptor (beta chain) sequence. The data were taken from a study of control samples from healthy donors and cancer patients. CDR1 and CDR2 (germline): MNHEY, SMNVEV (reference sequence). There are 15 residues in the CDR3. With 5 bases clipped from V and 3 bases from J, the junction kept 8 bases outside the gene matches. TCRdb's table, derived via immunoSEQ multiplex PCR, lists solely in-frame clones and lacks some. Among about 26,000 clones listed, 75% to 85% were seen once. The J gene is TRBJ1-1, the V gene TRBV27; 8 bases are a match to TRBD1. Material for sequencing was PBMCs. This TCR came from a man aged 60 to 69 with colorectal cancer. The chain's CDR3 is CASSPRTGRDTEAFF. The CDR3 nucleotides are TGTGCCAGCAGTCCGAGGACAGGGCGGGACACTGAAGCTTTCTTT.